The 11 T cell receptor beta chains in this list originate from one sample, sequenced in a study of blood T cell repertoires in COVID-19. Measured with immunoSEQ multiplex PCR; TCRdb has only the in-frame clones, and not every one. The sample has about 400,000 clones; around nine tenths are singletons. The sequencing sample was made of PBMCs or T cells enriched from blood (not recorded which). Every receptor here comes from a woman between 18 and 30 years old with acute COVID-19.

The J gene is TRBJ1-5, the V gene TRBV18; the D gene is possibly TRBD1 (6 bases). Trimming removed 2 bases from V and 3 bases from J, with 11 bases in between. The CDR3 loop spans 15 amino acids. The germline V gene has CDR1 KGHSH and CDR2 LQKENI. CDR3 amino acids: CASSPTGSLNQPQHF. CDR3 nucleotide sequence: TGTGCCAGCTCACCAACAGGGTCCCTCAATCAGCCCCAGCATTTT.

CDR3 protein: CASSQGGTSGPKTGELFF. The DNA for the CDR3 is TGTGCCAGCAGCCAAGGAGGGACTAGTGGCCCAAAGACCGGGGAGCTGTTTTTT. The chain couples TRBV3-1 (or the pseudogene TRBV3-2) to TRBJ2-2; TRBD2 aligns across 8 bases. Germline assignment: CDR1 LGHDT and CDR2 YNNKEL (reference sequence). The CDR3 is 18 amino acids. The J segment lost 5 bases and the V segment lost 1 base, leaving 12 bases of the junction unmatched.

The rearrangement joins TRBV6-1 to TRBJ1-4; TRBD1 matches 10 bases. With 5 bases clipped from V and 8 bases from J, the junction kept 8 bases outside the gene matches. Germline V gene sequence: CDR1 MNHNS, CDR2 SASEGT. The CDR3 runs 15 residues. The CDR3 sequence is CASSKTGTGAEKLFF. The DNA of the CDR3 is TGTGCCAGCAGTAAGACCGGGACAGGGGCGGAAAAACTGTTTTTT.

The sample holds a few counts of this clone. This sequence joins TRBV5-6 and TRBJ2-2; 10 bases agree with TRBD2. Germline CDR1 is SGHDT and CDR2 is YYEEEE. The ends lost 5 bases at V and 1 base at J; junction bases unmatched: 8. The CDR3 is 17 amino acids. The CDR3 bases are TGTGCCAGCAGTCCGAGTTTAGCGGGAGGGAACACCGGGGAGCTGTTTTTT. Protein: CASSPSLAGGNTGELFF.

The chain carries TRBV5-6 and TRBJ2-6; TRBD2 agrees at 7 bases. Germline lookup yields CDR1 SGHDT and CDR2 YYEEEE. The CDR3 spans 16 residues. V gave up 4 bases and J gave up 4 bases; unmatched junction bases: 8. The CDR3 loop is CASSEAGPTGANVLTF. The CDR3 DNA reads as TGTGCCAGCAGCGAAGCGGGACCGACCGGGGCCAACGTCCTGACTTTC.

The CDR3 DNA reads TGTGCCAGCAGCTCGGGACAGGGGGAAAATTCACCCCTCCACTTT. It encodes CASSSGQGENSPLHF. J is TRBJ1-6 and V is TRBV5-5; 11 bases fit TRBD1. The germline CDR1 and CDR2 sequences are SGHKS and YYEKEE (reference sequence). There are 15 residues in the CDR3. J gave up 7 bases and V 3 bases, and 3 bases lay outside the gene matches.

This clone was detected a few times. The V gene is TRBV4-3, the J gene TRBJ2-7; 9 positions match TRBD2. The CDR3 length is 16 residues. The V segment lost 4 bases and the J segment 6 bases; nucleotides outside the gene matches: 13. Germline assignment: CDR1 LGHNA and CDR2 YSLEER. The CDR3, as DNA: TGCGCCAGCAGCCGGGAAGTGGGACTAGCCGGTCTCGAGCAGTACTTC. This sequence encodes CASSREVGLAGLEQYF.

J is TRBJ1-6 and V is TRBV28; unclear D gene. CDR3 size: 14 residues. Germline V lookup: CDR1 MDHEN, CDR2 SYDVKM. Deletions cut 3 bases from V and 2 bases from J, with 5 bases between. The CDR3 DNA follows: TGTGCCAGCAGTTTGCAGGCCTATAATTCACCCCTCCACTTT. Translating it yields CASSLQAYNSPLHF.

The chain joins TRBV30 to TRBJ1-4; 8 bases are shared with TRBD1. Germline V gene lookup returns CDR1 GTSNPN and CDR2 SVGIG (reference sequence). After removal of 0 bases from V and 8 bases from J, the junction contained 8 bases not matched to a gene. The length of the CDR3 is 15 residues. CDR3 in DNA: TGTGCCTGGAGTGTACTAGACAGGGGTGGGGAAAAACTGTTTTTT. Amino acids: CAWSVLDRGGEKLFF. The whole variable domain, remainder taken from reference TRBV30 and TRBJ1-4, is SQTIHQWPATLVQPVGSPLSLECTVEGTSNPNLYWYRQAAGRGLQLLFYSVGIGQISSEVPQNLSASRPQDRQFILSSKKLLLSDSGFYLCAWSVLDRGGEKLFFGSGTQLSVL.

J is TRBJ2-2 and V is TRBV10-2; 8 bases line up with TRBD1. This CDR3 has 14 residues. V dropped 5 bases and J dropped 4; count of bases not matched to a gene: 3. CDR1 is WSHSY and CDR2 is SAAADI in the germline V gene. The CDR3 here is CASSFTGGTGELFF. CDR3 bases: TGCGCCAGCAGTTTCACAGGGGGCACCGGGGAGCTGTTTTTT.

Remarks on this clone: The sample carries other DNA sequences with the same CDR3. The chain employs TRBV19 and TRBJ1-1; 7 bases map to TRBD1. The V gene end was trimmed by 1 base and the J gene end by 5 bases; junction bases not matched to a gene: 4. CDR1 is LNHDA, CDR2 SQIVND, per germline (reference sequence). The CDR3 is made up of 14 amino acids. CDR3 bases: TGTGCCAGTAGTATAGGGACAGGTAATACTGAAGCTTTCTTT. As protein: CASSIGTGNTEAFF.